One T cell receptor beta chain is described in this entry. Antigen unknown. The assay was immunoSEQ multiplex PCR, and TCRdb's table has in-frame clones only and misses some. The sample records more than 70,000 clones, about 89% being singletons. The entry originates in a study of T cell responses to AZD1222 COVID-19 vaccine. The study, taken as a whole, reports: Seropositive AZD1222 recipients at baseline numbered only 6 or 7. Females outnumbered males among donors, who were mostly white British; clonal diversity was possibly underestimated. Without day 14 samples, only post-peak T cell repertoires were studied.

It was second doses at about 4 or about 12 weeks that were pooled. The V segment lost 6 bases and the J segment 5 bases; nucleotides outside the gene matches: 11. CDR3 length equals 16 residues. Germline V lookup: CDR1 MNHNY, CDR2 SVGAGI (reference sequence). The chain links TRBV6-6 to TRBJ2-5; 11 bases match TRBD1. The origin of this receptor is an adult who received the AZD1222 COVID-19 vaccine. The sequencing here drew on peripheral blood, taken 28 days after the second AZD1222 dose. The CDR3: CASSRDGQGAPETQYF. Here the CDR3 DNA reads TGTGCCAGCAGCCGCGACGGACAGGGGGCGCCGGAGACCCAGTACTTC.